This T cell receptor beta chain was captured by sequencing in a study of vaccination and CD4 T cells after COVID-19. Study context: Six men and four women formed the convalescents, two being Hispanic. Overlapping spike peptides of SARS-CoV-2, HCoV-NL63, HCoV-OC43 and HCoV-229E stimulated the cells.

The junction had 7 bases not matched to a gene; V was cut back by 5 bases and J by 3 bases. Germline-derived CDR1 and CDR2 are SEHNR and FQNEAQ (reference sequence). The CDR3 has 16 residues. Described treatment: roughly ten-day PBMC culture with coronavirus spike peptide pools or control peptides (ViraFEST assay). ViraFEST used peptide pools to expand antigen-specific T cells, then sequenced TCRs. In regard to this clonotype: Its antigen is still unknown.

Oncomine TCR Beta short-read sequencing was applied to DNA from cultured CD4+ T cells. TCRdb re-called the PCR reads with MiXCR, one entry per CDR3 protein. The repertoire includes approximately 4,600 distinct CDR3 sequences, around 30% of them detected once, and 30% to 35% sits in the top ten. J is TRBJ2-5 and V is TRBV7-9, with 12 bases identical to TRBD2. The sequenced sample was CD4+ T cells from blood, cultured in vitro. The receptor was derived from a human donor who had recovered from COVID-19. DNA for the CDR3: TGTGCCAGCAGCCTTCCTAGCGGGGGGGCCGAAGAGACCCAGTACTTC. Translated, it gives CASSLPSGGAEETQYF.